This record covers a single T cell receptor beta chain. Its antigen is currently unknown. The repertoire was sequenced with immunoSEQ multiplex PCR; TCRdb's copy has only in-frame clones and lacks some. The sample lists some 550,000 clones; around 97% were seen once. Trimming took 4 bases from V and 7 from J; bases not matched to a gene: 13. The CDR3 is 15 residues long. CDR1 is MNHEY, CDR2 SMNVEV, per germline (reference sequence). This sample was taken from a study of shared clonotypes between healthy human individuals. The study, taken as a whole, reports: Around 5.4% of naive CD4 clonotypes were common to a handful of donors.

The clonotype comes from a woman aged 25 to 39 in good health. The rearrangement links TRBV27 to TRBJ2-7; TRBD2 agrees at 7 bases. Material: naive CD4+ T cells sorted from blood. Subset in this sample: CD45RA+ positively selected. CDR3 in amino acids: CASSSGLVGRREQYF. The CDR3 DNA reads as TGTGCCAGCAGTTCCGGACTAGTCGGAAGGAGGGAGCAGTACTTC.